What follows is one TCR beta chain and its context. The same CDR3 can be traced to other DNA sequences in this sample. Trimming took 3 bases from V and 0 from J, leaving 8 bases between them. Germline CDR1 is GTSNPN and CDR2 is SVGIG (reference sequence). This CDR3 is 13 amino acids long. The record originates from a study of OX40 agonist ivuxolimab in advanced cancers. Profiling relied on immunoSEQ multiplex PCR, and the TCRdb table lists in-frame clones only, not all of them. The data show some 100,000 clones, approximately 81% seen once. The sequence was collected from an adult with an advanced solid tumor such as melanoma, head and neck, liver or kidney cancer. V is TRBV30 and J is TRBJ1-1, with D perhaps TRBD1 (6 bases). The source material was CD4+ or CD8+ T cells sorted from blood, sampled in a trial of the OX40 agonist ivuxolimab. Here the CDR3 reads CAWRQGMNTEAFF. The CDR3 nucleotides are TGTGCCTGGAGACAGGGAATGAACACTGAAGCTTTCTTT. The full variable domain, completed using reference TRBV30 and TRBJ1-1, is SQTIHQWPATLVQPVGSPLSLECTVEGTSNPNLYWYRQAAGRGLQLLFYSVGIGQISSEVPQNLSASRPQDRQFILSSKKLLLSDSGFYLCAWRQGMNTEAFFGQGTRLTVV.